This T cell receptor beta chain was captured in a study of human T cells and chemical hapten exposure. Study context: There were weekly diphenylcyclopropenone doses to the scalp for patients throughout the approximately 24-week study. Notes on the study in general: Having alopecia, donors may respond immunologically unlike healthy people. With regard to DPC sensitization, TCRs above 1 in 1000 frequency did not change.

This clonotype was counted between two and nine times. Its cognate antigen is unknown. The time point was: patch test 1, 2 weeks after DPC sensitization. Described treatment: therapeutic diphenylcyclopropenone sensitization with weekly scalp DPC. Germline V CDR1 and CDR2: SGHNT, YENEEA. The V end was cut by 1 base, the J end by 0 bases, with 7 bases between. This CDR3 is 15 amino acids long. TCRdb reprocessed the RACE reads with MiXCR, giving one entry per CDR3 protein. The profile shows 75,000 to 100,000 distinct CDR3 sequences, 9.5% to 15% of them singletons. The chain joins TRBV11-3 to TRBJ2-1; no reliable D call. This clonotype was sampled from a woman in her thirties or forties with alopecia areata. Some clones in this sample may be carry-over from other donors' samples. The source was whole blood, collected in connection with sensitization to the hapten diphenylcyclopropenone (DPC). CDR3 in DNA: TGTGCCAGCAGCTTAGTTTATAGCTCCTACAATGAGCAGTTCTTC. Translating it yields CASSLVYSSYNEQFF.